Following are 23 T cell receptor beta chains from one sample sequenced in a study of shared clonotypes between healthy human individuals. CD45RO-negative, CCR7-positively selected cells formed the naive CD8 fraction, excluding terminally differentiated effector memory CD45RA+ cells. TCRdb's table, derived via immunoSEQ multiplex PCR, lists solely in-frame clones and lacks some. The sample lists roughly 2.1 million clones, about 92% seen once, with 1.7% in the top ten. Sequenced: naive CD8+ T cells from PBMCs. The receptors were gathered from a man between 18 and 35 years old in good health. Some clones in this sample may be carry-over from other donors' samples.

V usage is TRBV7-7 and J usage is TRBJ2-3, with 9 bases that match TRBD1. Germline trimming cut 1 base from V and 6 bases from J; bases unmatched to any gene: 5. Germline V gene lookup returns CDR1 SSHAT and CDR2 FNYEAQ (reference sequence). CDR3 length: 15 residues. CDR3 loop: CASSLGPGTGDTQYF. The DNA for the CDR3 is TGTGCCAGCAGCTTAGGTCCCGGGACAGGGGATACGCAGTATTTT.

V gene TRBV28 combines with J gene TRBJ2-1; D uncertain. In germline, CDR1 is MDHEN, CDR2 SYDVKM. CDR3 length: 16 amino acids. V was cut by 5 bases and J by 0 bases, with 14 bases left in between. The DNA of the CDR3 is TGTGCCAGCAGTCTTATAACTACCCGCTCCTACAATGAGCAGTTCTTC. It is translated as CASSLITTRSYNEQFF.

The rearrangement uses TRBV9 and TRBJ1-4, with no clear D. This CDR3 has 15 amino acids. The ends were cut back, 3 bases at V and 3 bases at J, with 12 bases in the middle. CDR1 and CDR2 (germline): SGDLS, YYNGEE. CDR3 residues: CASSASLGSNEKLFF. The CDR3 nucleotides are TGTGCCAGCAGCGCCTCTTTGGGGTCTAATGAAAAACTGTTTTTT.

The rearrangement joins TRBV6-1 to TRBJ2-1; the D is unclear. CDR1 is MNHNS and CDR2 is SASEGT in the germline V gene. This CDR3 contains 11 residues. V was trimmed by 5 bases and J by 6 bases, leaving 5 bases between them. Written as DNA, the CDR3 is TGTGCCAGCAGTAACCGCAATGAGCAGTTCTTC. It encodes CASSNRNEQFF.

On this clone: The sample contains more than one DNA sequence encoding this CDR3. The chain is built from TRBV9 and TRBJ1-1; D remains unclear. CDR1 is SGDLS, CDR2 YYNGEE, per germline. The CDR3 consists of 13 residues. V was pared by 0 bases and J by 4 bases, with 7 bases between. CDR3 coding DNA: TGTGCCAGCAGCGTAGACGGAGGCACTGAAGCTTTCTTT. Its translation is CASSVDGGTEAFF.

This clone was observed a single time. The J gene is TRBJ1-5, the V gene TRBV28, with no clear D. V was pared by 4 bases and J by 6 bases, with 10 bases between. Looked up from germline, CDR1 is MDHEN and CDR2 is SYDVKM. The CDR3 loop spans 13 amino acids. DNA of the CDR3: TGTGCCAGCAGTTCTTATGGGAGTCAGCCCCAGCATTTT. Residues: CASSSYGSQPQHF.

The rearrangement links TRBV20-1 to TRBJ2-7; no definite D call. The germline V and J ends were trimmed by 3 bases and 5 bases, with 8 bases remaining between them. The CDR3 totals 11 residues. CDR1 is DFQATT, CDR2 SNEGSKA, per germline (reference sequence). CDR3 in amino acids: CSARSLDEQYF. CDR3 in DNA: TGCAGTGCTAGGAGTTTGGACGAGCAGTACTTC.

The chain couples TRBV7-6 to TRBJ2-7, with unresolved D. Trimming pared 1 base from V and 7 bases from J, leaving 11 bases between. Germline V gives CDR1 SGHVS, CDR2 FNYEAQ. The CDR3 covers 13 residues. CDR3 amino acids: CASSLGAPREQYF. For the CDR3, the DNA is TGTGCCAGCAGCTTAGGGGCACCCCGAGAGCAGTACTTC.

CDR3: CASSLNHEQYF. CDR3 DNA sequence: TGTGCCAGCAGTCTAAACCACGAGCAGTACTTC. This sequence joins TRBV27 and TRBJ2-7; no clear D gene. The CDR3 extends over 11 amino acids. Germline CDR1 and CDR2: MNHEY and SMNVEV (reference sequence). Trimming cost V 5 bases and J 5 bases, with 7 bases left between them.

The J gene is TRBJ2-1, the V gene TRBV7-9; D call uncertain. The CDR3 sequence is 12 residues long. V lost 5 bases to trimming and J lost 4 bases, with 6 bases between them. The germline V gene encodes CDR1 SEHNR and CDR2 FQNEAQ (reference sequence). CDR3 nucleotides: TGTGCCAGCAGCCACACATACAATGAGCAGTTCTTC. Its protein is CASSHTYNEQFF.

V gene TRBV29-1 combines with J gene TRBJ1-4, with D uncertain. Germline CDR1 reads SQVTM; CDR2 reads ANQGSEA. V was clipped by 4 bases and J by 0 bases, with 15 bases between them. This CDR3 spans 16 amino acids. The CDR3 DNA follows: TGCAGCGTTGGAGAGAGCAGGCTTGCAACTAATGAAAAACTGTTTTTT. It is translated as CSVGESRLATNEKLFF.

This chain connects TRBV7-8 to TRBJ1-3; D call uncertain. The germline V gene has CDR1 SGHVS and CDR2 FQNEAQ. This CDR3 region has 14 residues. Trimming removed 6 bases at V and 0 bases at J, with 9 bases between. CDR3 sequence reads: CASRNRGSGNTIYF. The CDR3, as DNA: TGTGCCAGCAGGAACCGTGGCTCTGGAAACACCATATATTTT.

The chain has TRBV6-6 and TRBJ1-5, with no clear D. Germline loops: CDR1 MNHNY, CDR2 SVGAGI (reference sequence). V lost 4 bases, J lost 4 bases, and 14 bases lay in between. CDR3 size: 15 residues. CDR3 protein: CASSSIRAGNQPQHF. DNA of the CDR3: TGTGCCAGCAGTTCTATCCGGGCGGGGAATCAGCCCCAGCATTTT.

As regards this clone: This specimen includes other DNA sequences encoding the same CDR3. The chain joins TRBV7-9 to TRBJ1-1, with 8 bases aligning to TRBD1. CDR1 SEHNR and CDR2 FQNEAQ come from the germline V gene (reference sequence). V trimming: 4 bases; J trimming: 1 base; junction bases outside the gene matches: 5. The length of the CDR3 is 15 residues. The CDR3 sequence is CASSSRQGRNTEAFF. Here the CDR3 DNA reads TGTGCCAGCAGCTCTAGACAGGGGAGGAACACTGAAGCTTTCTTT.

The chain couples TRBV7-8 to TRBJ2-7, with D perhaps assigned TRBD1 or TRBD2 (6 bases each). V shed 8 bases and J shed 1 base, with 15 bases lying between them. CDR1 SGHVS and CDR2 FQNEAQ come from the germline V gene. The CDR3 loop spans 14 amino acids. Here the CDR3 reads CASRGQGTSYEQYF. The CDR3, as DNA: TGTGCCAGCCGGGGGCAGGGGACTTCCTACGAGCAGTACTTC. The variable domain in full, completed from reference TRBV7-8 and TRBJ2-7, reads GAGVSQSPRYKVAKRGQDVALRCDPISGHVSLFWYQQALGQGPEFLTYFQNEAQLDKSGLPSDRFFAERPEGSVSTLKIQRTQQEDSAVYLCASRGQGTSYEQYFGPGTRLTVT.

V usage is TRBV4-3 and J usage is TRBJ2-1, with unresolved D. V was pared by 0 bases and J by 1 base, with 13 bases between. This CDR3 spans 17 amino acids. The germline V gene encodes CDR1 LGHNA and CDR2 YSLEER. The CDR3 coding sequence is TGCGCCAGCAGCCAAGATGGGAATAGTTGGTCCTACAATGAGCAGTTCTTC. Translating gives CASSQDGNSWSYNEQFF.

This chain uses TRBV9 with TRBJ1-2, with 9 bases fitting TRBD1. V shed 1 base and J 4 bases; nucleotides not matched to a gene: 11. Germline values: CDR1 SGDLS, CDR2 YYNGEE. The length of the CDR3 is 17 residues. DNA of the CDR3: TGTGCCAGCAGCGTAACTTGGGACAGGGCCCCTACCTATGGCTACACCTTC. Encoded protein: CASSVTWDRAPTYGYTF.

Points on this clone: The same CDR3 also results from other DNA sequences found in this sample. V usage is TRBV9 and J usage is TRBJ2-7, with TRBD1 matching 9 bases. Germline V gene data show CDR1 as SGDLS and CDR2 as YYNGEE. The ends lost 2 bases at V and 3 bases at J; junction bases unmatched: 3. The CDR3 runs 14 residues. The CDR3 region has the DNA TGTGCCAGCAGCGTGGGACAGGGAGTCTACGAGCAGTACTTC. This encodes CASSVGQGVYEQYF.

The V and J genes are TRBV19 and TRBJ2-7; D perhaps matches TRBD2 (6 bases). Germline V gene sequence: CDR1 LNHDA, CDR2 SQIVND (reference sequence). The ends were cut back, 3 bases at V and 3 bases at J, with 12 bases in the middle. The CDR3 loop spans 14 amino acids. The CDR3: CASSISGLNYEQYF. As DNA, the CDR3 is TGTGCCAGTAGTATCTCGGGACTCAACTACGAGCAGTACTTC.

J is TRBJ2-3 and V is TRBV9, with 11 bases lining up with TRBD1. The CDR3 length is 16 residues. Germline V lookup: CDR1 SGDLS, CDR2 YYNGEE. V was pared by 3 bases and J by 6 bases, with 9 bases of the junction left unmatched. The chain's CDR3 is CASSEDRGLNWDTQYF. CDR3 in DNA: TGTGCCAGCAGCGAGGACAGGGGGCTGAATTGGGATACGCAGTATTTT. Full variable domain (remainder filled in from reference TRBV9 and TRBJ2-3): DSGVTQTPKHLITATGQRVTLRCSPRSGDLSVYWYQQSLDQGLQFLIQYYNGEERAKGNILERFSAQQFPDLHSELNLSSLELGDSALYFCASSEDRGLNWDTQYFGPGTRLTVL.

This chain uses TRBV27 with TRBJ1-1; tentative D call: TRBD1 (6 bases). Germline V CDR1 and CDR2: MNHEY, SMNVEV (reference sequence). The V end lost 4 bases, the J end lost 6 bases, and 21 bases lay between the germline ends. This CDR3 is 16 amino acids long. The DNA for the CDR3 is TGTGCCAGCAGTTCGACCCGGACAGCCAAACACCCTGAAGCTTTCTTT. It yields the protein CASSSTRTAKHPEAFF.

Concerning this clone: Other DNA sequences in the same sample also yield this CDR3. The chain has TRBV10-3 and TRBJ1-1; D not resolved. CDR3 length: 13 residues. Germline values: CDR1 ENHRY, CDR2 SYGVKD. V lost 4 bases to trimming and J lost 2 bases, with 8 bases between them. In DNA, the CDR3 is TGTGCCATCAGTGGAGTGCTCAACACTGAAGCTTTCTTT. Residues: CAISGVLNTEAFF.

About this clone itself: The same CDR3 also results from other DNA sequences found in this sample. The rearrangement uses TRBV7-2 and TRBJ1-1; no reliable D call. V gave up 1 base and J gave up 4 bases, with 7 bases separating them. Germline assignment: CDR1 SGHTA and CDR2 FQGNSA. There are 13 residues in the CDR3. This chain's CDR3 is CASSLGGGTEAFF. The CDR3 nucleotides are TGTGCCAGCAGCTTAGGGGGAGGCACTGAAGCTTTCTTT. Full variable domain (rest looked up from reference TRBV7-2 and TRBJ1-1): GAGVSQSPSNKVTEKGKDVELRCDPISGHTALYWYRQSLGQGLEFLIYFQGNSAPDKSGLPSDRFSAERTGGSVSTLTIQRTQQEDSAVYLCASSLGGGTEAFFGQGTRLTVV.